This TCR beta chain was captured by sequencing in a study of post-analysis software for immune sequencing data. Every TCR beta cDNA library bore unique molecular identifiers. Each CDR3 protein gets one entry after TCRdb re-called the PCR reads with MiXCR. In the table there are hundreds of thousands of distinct CDR3 sequences, roughly three fifths of which are singletons. The CDR3 has 15 amino acids. Germline values: CDR1 DFQATT, CDR2 SNEGSKA (reference sequence). V was pared by 2 bases and J by 2 bases, with 5 bases of the junction left unmatched. Notes on this clonotype: Its antigen is unknown.

Study-level results: Among five TRBV segments more frequent in patients than controls were TRBV5-6, TRBV5-1 and TRBV20-1.

The source is a girl aged 2 to 9 with multiple sclerosis. The chain combines TRBV20-1 with TRBJ2-5; TRBD1 aligns across 10 bases. The sample taken for sequencing was blood. CDR3 in amino acids: CSARRVDRGQETQYF. The CDR3 nucleotides are TGCAGTGCTAGAAGGGTGGACAGGGGGCAAGAGACCCAGTACTTC.